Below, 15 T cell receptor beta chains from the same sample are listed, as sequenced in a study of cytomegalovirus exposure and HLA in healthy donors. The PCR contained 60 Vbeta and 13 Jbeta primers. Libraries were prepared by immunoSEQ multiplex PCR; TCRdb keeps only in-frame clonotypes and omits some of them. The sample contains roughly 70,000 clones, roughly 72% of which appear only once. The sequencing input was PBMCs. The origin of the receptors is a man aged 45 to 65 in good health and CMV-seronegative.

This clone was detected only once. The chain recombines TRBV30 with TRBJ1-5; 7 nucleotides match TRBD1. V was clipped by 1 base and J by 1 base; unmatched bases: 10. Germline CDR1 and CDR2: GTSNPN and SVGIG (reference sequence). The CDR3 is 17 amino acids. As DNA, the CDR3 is TGTGCCTGGAGTGGGCCCTTAGGGACAGTCAGCAATCAGCCCCAGCATTTT. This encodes CAWSGPLGTVSNQPQHF.

CDR3 DNA sequence: TGCGCCAGCAGCTTGGTTCCAGGGGGCACCAACTACGAGCAGTACTTC. This sequence encodes CASSLVPGGTNYEQYF. The chain joins TRBV5-1 to TRBJ2-7, with 8 bases lining up with TRBD1. Unmatched junction bases numbered 8, after V lost 0 bases and J lost 3 bases. This CDR3 region has 16 residues. CDR1 is SGHRS and CDR2 is YFSETQ in the germline V gene.

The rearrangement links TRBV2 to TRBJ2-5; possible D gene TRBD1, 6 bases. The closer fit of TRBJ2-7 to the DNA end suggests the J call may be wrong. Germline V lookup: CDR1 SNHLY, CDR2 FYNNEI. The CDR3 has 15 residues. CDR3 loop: CASSERTVSPYEQYF. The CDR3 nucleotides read TGTGCCAGCAGTGAAAGGACAGTAAGCCCCTACGAGCAGTACTTC.

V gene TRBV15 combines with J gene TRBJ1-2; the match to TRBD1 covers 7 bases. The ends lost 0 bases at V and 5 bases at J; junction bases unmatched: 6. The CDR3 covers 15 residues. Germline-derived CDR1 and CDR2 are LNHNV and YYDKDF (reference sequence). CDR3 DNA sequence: TGTGCCACCAGCAGAGATGCCCTGGGACAGTATGGCTACACCTTC. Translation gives CATSRDALGQYGYTF.

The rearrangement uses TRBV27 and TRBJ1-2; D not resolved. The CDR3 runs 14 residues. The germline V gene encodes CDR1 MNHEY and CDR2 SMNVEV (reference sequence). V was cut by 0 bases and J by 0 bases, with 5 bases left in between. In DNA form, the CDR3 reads TGTGCCAGCAGTTTATCCGGGGCTAACTATGGCTACACCTTC. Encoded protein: CASSLSGANYGYTF.

CDR3 amino acids: CASSVVSSGSMNEQFF. In DNA, the CDR3 is TGTGCCAGCAGCGTAGTTTCTAGCGGGAGTATGAATGAGCAGTTCTTC. This chain connects TRBV9 to TRBJ2-1; TRBD2 matches at 10 bases. CDR3 size: 16 residues. Germline V gene lookup returns CDR1 SGDLS and CDR2 YYNGEE. J lost 7 bases, V lost 0 bases, and 7 bases had no gene match. The full variable domain, completed using reference TRBV9 and TRBJ2-1, is DSGVTQTPKHLITATGQRVTLRCSPRSGDLSVYWYQQSLDQGLQFLIQYYNGEERAKGNILERFSAQQFPDLHSELNLSSLELGDSALYFCASSVVSSGSMNEQFFGPGTRLTVL.

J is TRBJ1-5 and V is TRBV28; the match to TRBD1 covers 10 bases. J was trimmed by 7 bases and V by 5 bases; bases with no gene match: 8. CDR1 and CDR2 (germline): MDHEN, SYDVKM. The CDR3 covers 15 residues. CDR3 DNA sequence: TGTGCCAGCAGTCCCGGGACAGGGGCATTCCAGCCCCAGCATTTT. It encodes CASSPGTGAFQPQHF.

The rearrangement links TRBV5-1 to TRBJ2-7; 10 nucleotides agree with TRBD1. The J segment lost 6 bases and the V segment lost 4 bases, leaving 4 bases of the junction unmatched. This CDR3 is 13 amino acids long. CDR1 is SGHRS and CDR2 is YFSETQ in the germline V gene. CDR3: CASSRDRGLEQYF. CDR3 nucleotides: TGCGCCAGCAGCAGAGACAGGGGGCTCGAGCAGTACTTC.

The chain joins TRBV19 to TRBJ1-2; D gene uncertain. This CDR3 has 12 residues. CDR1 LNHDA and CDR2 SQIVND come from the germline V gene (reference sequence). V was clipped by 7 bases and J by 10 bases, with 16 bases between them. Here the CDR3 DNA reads TGTGCCAGTACCCCCGGGAGTTACGACTACACCTTC. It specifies CASTPGSYDYTF.

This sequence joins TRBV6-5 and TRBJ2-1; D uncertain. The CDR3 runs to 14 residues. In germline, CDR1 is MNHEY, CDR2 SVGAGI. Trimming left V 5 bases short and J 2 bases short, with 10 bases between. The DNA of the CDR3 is TGTGCCAGCAGTACCCGCGGAACCTACAATGAGCAGTTCTTC. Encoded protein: CASSTRGTYNEQFF.

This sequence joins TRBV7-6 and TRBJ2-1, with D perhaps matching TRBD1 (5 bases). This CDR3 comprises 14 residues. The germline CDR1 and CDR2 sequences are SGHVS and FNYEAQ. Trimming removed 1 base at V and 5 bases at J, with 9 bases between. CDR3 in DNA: TGTGCCAGCAGCTTAGTAGTGACAGACAATGAGCAGTTCTTC. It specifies CASSLVVTDNEQFF.

The CDR3 reads CSAAGQRSSYEQYF. CDR3 in DNA: TGCAGCGCTGCGGGACAGCGAAGCTCCTACGAGCAGTACTTC. This chain uses TRBV29-1 with TRBJ2-7, with D maybe TRBD1 (7 bases). The ends were cut back, 7 bases at V and 0 bases at J, with 16 bases in the middle. The CDR3 is made up of 14 amino acids. Germline lookup yields CDR1 SQVTM and CDR2 ANQGSEA.

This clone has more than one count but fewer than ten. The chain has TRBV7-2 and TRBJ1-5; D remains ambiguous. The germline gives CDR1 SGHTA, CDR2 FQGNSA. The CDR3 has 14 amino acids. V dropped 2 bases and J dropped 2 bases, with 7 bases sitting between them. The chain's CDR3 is CASSLSGGNQPQHF. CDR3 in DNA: TGTGCCAGCAGCTTATCGGGAGGCAATCAGCCCCAGCATTTT.

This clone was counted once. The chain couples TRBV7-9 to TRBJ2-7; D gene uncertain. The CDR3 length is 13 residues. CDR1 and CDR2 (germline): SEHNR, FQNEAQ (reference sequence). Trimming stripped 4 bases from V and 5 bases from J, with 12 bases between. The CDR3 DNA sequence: TGTGCCAGCAGCTCTAGGCCAGTAAACGAGCAGTACTTC. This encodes CASSSRPVNEQYF.

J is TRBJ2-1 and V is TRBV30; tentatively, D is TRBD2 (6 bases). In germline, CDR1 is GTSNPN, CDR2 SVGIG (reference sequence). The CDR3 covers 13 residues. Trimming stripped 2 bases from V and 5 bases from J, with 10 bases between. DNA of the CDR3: TGTGCCTGGAGTCAGCGGGCCCACAATGAGCAGTTCTTC. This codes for CAWSQRAHNEQFF.